This TCR beta chain was obtained from a study of blood T cell repertoires in COVID-19. At the level of the study: The analysed material was cDNA or gDNA that came from T cells, B-cell-depleted T cells, or PBMCs.

CDR1 is LNHDA and CDR2 is SQIVND in the germline V gene (reference sequence). Losses at the gene ends were 4 bases for V and 4 bases for J; bases not matched to a gene: 6. CDR3 length: 14 amino acids. Repertoires were generated with immunoSEQ multiplex PCR, while TCRdb's copy carries only in-frame clones and drops some. The sample includes more than 85,000 clones, about 80% of them seen just once. Sequencing was carried out using peripheral blood. The genes are TRBV19 and TRBJ1-2; 7 bases are shared with TRBD1. This clonotype originated in a man in his 70s with acute or convalescent COVID-19. The CDR3 bases are TGTGCCAGTAGTAACAGGGGCGGAGGCTATGGCTACACCTTC. As protein: CASSNRGGGYGYTF.